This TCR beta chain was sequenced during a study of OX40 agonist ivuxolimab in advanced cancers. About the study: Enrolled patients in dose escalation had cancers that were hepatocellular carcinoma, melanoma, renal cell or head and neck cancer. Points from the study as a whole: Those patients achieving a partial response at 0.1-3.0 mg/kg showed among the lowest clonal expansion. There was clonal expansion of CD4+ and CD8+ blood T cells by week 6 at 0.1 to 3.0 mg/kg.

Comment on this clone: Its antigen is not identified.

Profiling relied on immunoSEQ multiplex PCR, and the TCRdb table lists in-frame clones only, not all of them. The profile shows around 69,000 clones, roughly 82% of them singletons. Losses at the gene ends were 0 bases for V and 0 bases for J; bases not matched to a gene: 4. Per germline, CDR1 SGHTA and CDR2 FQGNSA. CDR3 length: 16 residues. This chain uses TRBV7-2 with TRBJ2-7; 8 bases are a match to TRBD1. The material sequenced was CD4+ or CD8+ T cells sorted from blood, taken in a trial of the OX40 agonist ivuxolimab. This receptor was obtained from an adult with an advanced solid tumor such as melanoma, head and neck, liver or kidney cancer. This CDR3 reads CASSLAGTGYSYEQYF. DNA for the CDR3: TGTGCCAGCAGCTTAGCCGGGACAGGCTACTCCTACGAGCAGTACTTC.